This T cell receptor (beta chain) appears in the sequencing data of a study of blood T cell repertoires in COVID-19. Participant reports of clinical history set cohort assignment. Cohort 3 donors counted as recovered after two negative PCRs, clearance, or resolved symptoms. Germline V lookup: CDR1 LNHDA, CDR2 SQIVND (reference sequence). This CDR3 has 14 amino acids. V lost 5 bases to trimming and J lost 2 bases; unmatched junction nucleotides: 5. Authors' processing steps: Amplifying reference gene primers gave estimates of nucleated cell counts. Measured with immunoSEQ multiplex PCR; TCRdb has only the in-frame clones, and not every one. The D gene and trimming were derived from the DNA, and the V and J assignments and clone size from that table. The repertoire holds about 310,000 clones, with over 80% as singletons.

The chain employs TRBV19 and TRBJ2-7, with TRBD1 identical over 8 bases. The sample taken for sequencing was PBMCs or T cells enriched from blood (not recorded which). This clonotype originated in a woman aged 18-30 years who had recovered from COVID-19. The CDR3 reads CASSFLTGAYEQYF. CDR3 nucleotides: TGTGCCAGTAGTTTCCTGACAGGGGCCTACGAGCAGTACTTC.